The rows below give T cell receptor beta chains drawn from one sample of a study of blood T cell repertoires in COVID-19. Measured with immunoSEQ multiplex PCR; TCRdb has only the in-frame clones, and not every one. This sample has roughly 230,000 clones; about four fifths occur once, and the top ten carry around 4%. Sequences were obtained from peripheral blood. These receptors were obtained from a man aged 50 or older with active or convalescent COVID-19. Both conserved end residues are part of each CDR3. A D gene is named only where the DNA matches it firmly. Some rows have no size entry. The others give once, few or many, or a class for an expanded clone.

j_call cdr3_length v_call clone_size d_call cdr3_aa cdr3_nt
TRBJ2-2 16 TRBV19 - TRBD1 CASSPWTGGVTGELFF TGTGCCAGTAGTCCCTGGACAGGGGGCGTCACCGGGGAGCTGTTTTTT
TRBJ1-3 15 TRBV7-9 - TRBD1 CASRKGQEPGNTIYF TGTGCCAGCAGGAAGGGACAGGAGCCTGGAAACACCATATATTTT
TRBJ2-7 12 TRBV5-1 - - CASSFGEREQYF TGCGCCAGCAGCTTCGGTGAGAGGGAGCAGTACTTC
TRBJ1-5 14 TRBV30 - TRBD1 CAWRGPGGIQPQHF TGTGCCTGGAGGGGCCCAGGGGGAATTCAGCCCCAGCATTTT
TRBJ2-7 17 TRBV7-9 - TRBD1 CASSSLAGTGRAYEQYF TGTGCCAGCAGCTCTCTGGCCGGGACAGGGCGCGCCTACGAGCAGTACTTC
TRBJ2-3 16 TRBV11-3 many TRBD1 CASSPGDRVKTDTQYF TGTGCCAGCAGCCCCGGGGACAGGGTGAAAACAGATACGCAGTATTTT
TRBJ1-6 14 TRBV6-5 once TRBD1 CASSRQGSNSPLHF TGTGCCAGCAGTCGACAGGGTTCCAATTCACCCCTCCACTTT
TRBJ2-7 15 TRBV5-4 - TRBD2 CASSLAASGAYEQYF TGTGCCAGCAGCTTGGCCGCTAGCGGGGCCTACGAGCAGTACTTC
TRBJ1-1 11 TRBV2 - - CASVRDIEAFF TGTGCCAGCGTCCGGGACATTGAAGCTTTCTTT
TRBJ2-2 16 TRBV21-1 - - CASSKDEGPNTGELFF TGTGCCAGCAGCAAAGATGAGGGTCCGAACACCGGGGAGCTGTTTTTT
TRBJ2-5 18 TRBV23-1 - TRBD1 CASNRTQGQGMYQETQYF TGCGCCAGCAACCGAACTCAGGGACAGGGGATGTACCAAGAGACCCAGTACTTC
TRBJ2-7 13 TRBV6-5 - - CASRAGLPYEQYF TGTGCCAGCAGGGCAGGACTCCCCTATGAGCAGTACTTC
TRBJ2-7 14 TRBV4-3 - - CASSQDLRNYEQYF TGCGCCAGCAGCCAAGATTTGCGGAACTACGAGCAGTACTTC
TRBJ2-2 17 TRBV11-2 - TRBD1 CASSPLTGTGDTGELFF TGTGCCAGCAGCCCCTTAACCGGGACAGGGGATACCGGGGAGCTGTTTTTT
TRBJ2-7 17 TRBV7-9 - TRBD2 CASSSGLAGGQMGEQYF TGTGCCAGCAGCTCCGGACTAGCGGGGGGCCAGATGGGCGAGCAGTACTTC
TRBJ1-1 14 TRBV28 - - CASRLGRSDTEAFF TGTGCCAGCAGGCTCGGGAGGTCGGACACTGAAGCTTTCTTT
TRBJ1-4 12 TRBV6-1 once - CASSEQREKLFF TGTGCCAGCAGTGAACAGCGTGAAAAACTGTTTTTT
TRBJ2-1 14 TRBV5-1 - TRBD2 CASSLSSGGAEQFF TGCGCCAGCAGCTTGTCTAGCGGGGGGGCTGAGCAGTTCTTC
TRBJ2-3 15 TRBV5-1 - - CASSLDLAGTDTQYF TGCGCCAGCAGCTTGGATTTAGCGGGCACAGATACGCAGTATTTT
TRBJ2-3 16 TRBV9 - TRBD2 CASSALAGGGTDTQYF TGTGCCAGCAGCGCACTAGCGGGGGGCGGCACAGATACGCAGTATTTT